Sequencing of this T cell receptor (beta chain) was carried out in a study of control samples from healthy donors and cancer patients. The CDR3 has 14 residues. V was cut by 3 bases and J by 2 bases, with 11 bases left in between. Germline CDR1 reads LNHNV; CDR2 reads YYDKDF (reference sequence). The protocol was immunoSEQ multiplex PCR, while the TCRdb copy is restricted to in-frame clones and leaves out a portion. The sample records tens of thousands of clones, 85% to 95% being singletons. This receptor was obtained from a middle-aged woman with head and neck cancer. This chain uses TRBV15 with TRBJ2-7; D perhaps matches TRBD1 (5 bases). Sequenced: PBMCs. As DNA, the CDR3 is TGTGCCACCAGCAGCCCAGGGTCCCCCTACGAGCAGTACTTC. This encodes CATSSPGSPYEQYF.